The 8 T cell receptor beta chains reported below all come from one sample, sequenced in a study of blood T cell repertoires in COVID-19. Assay used: immunoSEQ multiplex PCR; TCRdb lists only in-frame clones, some missing. The table records some 130,000 clones, around three quarters of them present only once. Sequencing input: peripheral blood. The receptors were sampled from a man aged 55 to 70 with acute or convalescent COVID-19.

The chain is built from TRBV6-1 and TRBJ2-7, with 9 bases matching TRBD2. Trimming removed 1 base from V and 2 bases from J; junction bases left unmatched: 3. The CDR3 runs to 15 residues. Germline CDR1 MNHNS, CDR2 SASEGT. CDR3 sequence (DNA): TGTGCCAGCAGTGAAGTCAGCGGGAGGCCCTACGAGCAGTACTTC. The encoded protein is CASSEVSGRPYEQYF.

The chain uses TRBV4-3 and TRBJ2-5; TRBD1 matches 10 bases. The CDR3 contains 17 residues. Trimming at V came to 0 bases and at J to 2 bases, leaving 6 bases not matched to a gene. The V gene's germline CDR1 is LGHNA and CDR2 YSLEER. The DNA for the CDR3 is TGCGCCAGCAGCCAAGAACTCCGGGACAGGGGACAAGAGACCCAGTACTTC. Translation gives CASSQELRDRGQETQYF.

The gene calls are TRBV28 and TRBJ2-5; TRBD1 matches at 8 bases. Germline values: CDR1 MDHEN, CDR2 SYDVKM. The CDR3 loop spans 15 amino acids. J gave up 4 bases and V 6 bases, and 10 bases lay outside the gene matches. For the CDR3, the DNA is TGTGCCAGCAGACAGGGGGGAATCGGGTTAGAGACCCAGTACTTC. It yields the protein CASRQGGIGLETQYF. Looking up the rest from reference TRBV28 and TRBJ2-5 gives the full variable domain: DVKVTQSSRYLVKRTGEKVFLECVQDMDHENMFWYRQDPGLGLRLIYFSYDVKMKEKGDIPEGYSVSREKKERFSLILESASTNQTSMYLCASRQGGIGLETQYFGPGTRLLVL.

The chain is built from TRBV19 and TRBJ2-2; 8 nucleotides match TRBD1. V lost 3 bases, J lost 4 bases, and 4 bases stayed unmatched. This CDR3 contains 15 residues. The germline V gene has CDR1 LNHDA and CDR2 SQIVND (reference sequence). CDR3 region: CASSIQGARTGELFF. DNA for the CDR3: TGTGCCAGTAGTATCCAGGGGGCTCGCACCGGGGAGCTGTTTTTT.

This chain uses TRBV2 with TRBJ1-2; D uncertain. The CDR3 length is 14 residues. Trimming left V 0 bases short and J 8 bases short, with 13 bases between. Germline CDR1 and CDR2: SNHLY and FYNNEI. CDR3 protein: CASSEAGRSYGYTF. Here the CDR3 DNA reads TGTGCCAGCAGTGAAGCTGGGCGTTCTTACGGCTACACCTTC.

The V call is TRBV9, the J call TRBJ1-4; 7 bases map to TRBD1. Looked up from germline, CDR1 is SGDLS and CDR2 is YYNGEE. There are 17 residues in the CDR3. J was trimmed by 3 bases and V by 0 bases; bases with no gene match: 8. In DNA, the CDR3 is TGTGCCAGCAGCGTAGCTACAAGGGGGCGAGCTAATGAAAAACTGTTTTTT. Translating it yields CASSVATRGRANEKLFF.

The V gene is TRBV19, the J gene TRBJ2-1; the match to TRBD2 covers 11 bases. The J segment lost 8 bases and the V segment lost 5 bases, leaving 11 bases of the junction unmatched. Looked up from germline, CDR1 is LNHDA and CDR2 is SQIVND (reference sequence). There are 16 residues in the CDR3. CDR3: CASSEGTSGWGDEQFF. The CDR3 nucleotides read TGTGCCAGTAGTGAAGGGACTAGCGGTTGGGGGGATGAGCAGTTCTTC.

The rearrangement joins TRBV29-1 to TRBJ2-3; 8 bases are shared with TRBD1. Losses at the gene ends were 1 base for V and 1 base for J; bases not matched to a gene: 7. CDR3 size: 16 residues. The germline V gene encodes CDR1 SQVTM and CDR2 ANQGSEA. This chain's CDR3 is CSVEVDRVFCTDTQYF. The DNA of the CDR3 is TGCAGCGTTGAAGTGGACAGGGTTTTTTGCACAGATACGCAGTATTTT.